Presented here are 14 T cell receptor beta chains from one specimen sequenced in a study of T cell responses to AZD1222 COVID-19 vaccine. Libraries were prepared by immunoSEQ multiplex PCR; TCRdb keeps only in-frame clonotypes and omits some of them. The sample includes about 130,000 clones, approximately 88% of them seen just once. The sample was peripheral blood, taken on day 0 of AZD1222 vaccination. These receptors came from an adult in good health.

The chain has TRBV2 and TRBJ2-7, with D possibly TRBD2 on 5 matching bases. The CDR3 covers 11 residues. Germline V gene lookup returns CDR1 SNHLY and CDR2 FYNNEI. V lost 6 bases and J lost 6, with 9 bases in between. CDR3 DNA: TGTGCCAGCAGATATAGCGTCGAGCAGTACTTC. Translation: CASRYSVEQYF.

The chain combines TRBV11-3 with TRBJ1-1; possibly TRBD1 for D (5 bases). Trimming shortened V by 5 bases and J by 5 bases, and 18 bases separated the two germline ends. CDR1 SGHNT and CDR2 YENEEA come from the germline V gene. The CDR3 loop spans 15 amino acids. The CDR3 DNA reads TGTGCCAGCAGCCAACGGGGGAGGGATGGAACTGAAGCTTTCTTT. It codes for CASSQRGRDGTEAFF.

The chain has TRBV30 and TRBJ1-5; D gene unclear. The length of the CDR3 is 13 residues. Trimming shortened V by 1 base and J by 7 bases, and 11 bases separated the two germline ends. The germline V gene has CDR1 GTSNPN and CDR2 SVGIG (reference sequence). CDR3 residues: CAWSEKGGQPQHF. DNA for the CDR3: TGTGCCTGGAGTGAGAAGGGTGGCCAGCCCCAGCATTTT.

The chain recombines TRBV5-1 with TRBJ1-6; no clear D gene. Deletions cut 7 bases from V and 5 bases from J, with 10 bases between. CDR1 and CDR2 (germline): SGHRS, YFSETQ. The CDR3 is 13 residues long. CDR3 sequence (DNA): TGCGCCAGCGCGAACTCAGATAATTCACCCCTCCACTTT. It yields the protein CASANSDNSPLHF.

The J gene is TRBJ2-3, the V gene TRBV9; 8 bases are a match to TRBD2. CDR1 SGDLS and CDR2 YYNGEE come from the germline V gene. This CDR3 has 15 residues. V lost 3 bases to trimming and J lost 1 base; unmatched junction nucleotides: 4. CDR3 nucleotides: TGTGCCAGCAGCGGGCCAGCGGGAGGCACAGATACGCAGTATTTT. Translating it yields CASSGPAGGTDTQYF.

This clone occurred a few times. The V and J genes are TRBV6-4 and TRBJ2-2; D is possibly TRBD2 (5 bases). Trimming removed 0 bases from V and 3 bases from J, with 5 bases in between. The CDR3 runs 14 residues. Germline values: CDR1 MRHNA, CDR2 SNTAGT. The CDR3 spells CASSDSSDTGELFF. The CDR3 DNA reads TGTGCCAGCAGTGACTCTAGCGACACCGGGGAGCTGTTTTTT.

The gene calls are TRBV5-1 and TRBJ1-4; D gene uncertain. Trimming cost V 0 bases and J 8 bases, with 11 bases left between them. Germline V gives CDR1 SGHRS, CDR2 YFSETQ. CDR3 length: 14 residues. The CDR3 sequence: CASSLVAGEEKLFF. The DNA of the CDR3 is TGCGCCAGCAGCTTGGTGGCAGGAGAGGAAAAACTGTTTTTT.

This chain joins TRBV9 and TRBJ1-3, with D uncertain. Per germline, CDR1 SGDLS and CDR2 YYNGEE. The V end lost 2 bases, the J end lost 3 bases, and 9 bases lay between the germline ends. The CDR3 totals 14 residues. This CDR3 is CASSVLPSGNTIYF. CDR3 DNA: TGTGCCAGCAGCGTCCTGCCGAGTGGAAACACCATATATTTT.

The chain combines TRBV28 with TRBJ2-1; perhaps TRBD1 as D (5 bases). There are 14 residues in the CDR3. The germline CDR1 and CDR2 sequences are MDHEN and SYDVKM. Trimming cost V 8 bases and J 5 bases, with 16 bases left between them. The CDR3 region is CASRIGQGNNEQFF. DNA for the CDR3: TGTGCCAGCCGTATCGGGCAGGGTAACAATGAGCAGTTCTTC. The whole variable domain, filled in from reference TRBV28 and TRBJ2-1, reads DVKVTQSSRYLVKRTGEKVFLECVQDMDHENMFWYRQDPGLGLRLIYFSYDVKMKEKGDIPEGYSVSREKKERFSLILESASTNQTSMYLCASRIGQGNNEQFFGPGTRLTVL.

The gene calls are TRBV18 and TRBJ1-3; D remains unclear. The germline V gene has CDR1 KGHSH and CDR2 LQKENI. V was trimmed by 6 bases and J by 8 bases, leaving 17 bases between them. The CDR3 extends over 14 amino acids. CDR3 in DNA: TGTGCCAGCTCGCCTGGACGGGTCCGGGACACCATATATTTT. Residues: CASSPGRVRDTIYF.

This chain links TRBV30 with TRBJ1-3; the match to TRBD1 covers 7 bases. The CDR3 is 15 amino acids. Germline V gives CDR1 GTSNPN, CDR2 SVGIG (reference sequence). Trimming took 2 bases from V and 4 from J; bases not matched to a gene: 8. Written as DNA, the CDR3 is TGTGCCTGGAGTCCTCCGACAGGGAGAGGAAACACCATATATTTT. Residues: CAWSPPTGRGNTIYF. Together with reference TRBV30 and TRBJ1-3, the CDR3 gives the full variable domain: SQTIHQWPATLVQPVGSPLSLECTVEGTSNPNLYWYRQAAGRGLQLLFYSVGIGQISSEVPQNLSASRPQDRQFILSSKKLLLSDSGFYLCAWSPPTGRGNTIYFGEGSWLTVV.

This chain joins TRBV7-2 and TRBJ1-1; the D is unclear. Germline CDR1 SGHTA, CDR2 FQGNSA. The CDR3 totals 14 residues. The germline V and J ends were trimmed by 5 bases and 5 bases, with 15 bases remaining between them. CDR3 protein: CASSPGTVVTEAFF. CDR3 in DNA: TGTGCCAGCAGCCCGGGCACGGTGGTAACTGAAGCTTTCTTT.

The J gene is TRBJ2-2, the V gene TRBV11-2; 11 nucleotides align to TRBD2. The germline gives CDR1 SGHAT, CDR2 FQNNGV. CDR3 length: 17 residues. J lost 6 bases, V lost 4 bases, and 10 bases had no gene match. This CDR3 is CASSSYSGGAVAGELFF. The CDR3 DNA reads TGTGCCAGCAGCTCCTATAGCGGGGGGGCCGTTGCCGGGGAGCTGTTTTTT.

This clone was picked up one time. The J gene is TRBJ1-4, the V gene TRBV30; TRBD1 agrees at 8 bases. Germline CDR1 GTSNPN, CDR2 SVGIG (reference sequence). J gave up 6 bases and V 4 bases, and 7 bases lay outside the gene matches. The CDR3 extends over 14 amino acids. CDR3 in DNA: TGTGCCTGGAATGCAGGGGGCGCGGATGAAAAACTGTTTTTT. This sequence encodes CAWNAGGADEKLFF.